The present TCR beta chain was sequenced within a study of blood T cells in healthy people across ages. Broader study findings: Across the age range, TCR beta diversity per million T cells fell in a roughly linear way. Leaving the PBMCs unsorted stopped any conclusive comparison of naive versus antigen-experienced cells.

As regards this clonotype: What it binds is unknown.

Researchers isolated at least 7 million PBMCs per sample. A second about 6 to 12 cycle PCR used barcoded and J-beta primers. TCRdb recomputed calls from the 5' RACE reads with MiXCR, one row per CDR3 protein. The data contain roughly 1.4 million distinct CDR3 sequences, approximately 60% of them seen just once; the ten biggest clones take up approximately 7%. Trimming left V 5 bases short and J 0 bases short, with 11 bases between. CDR1 is MDHEN and CDR2 is SYDVKM in the germline V gene. The CDR3 runs to 15 residues. This sequence joins TRBV28 and TRBJ1-5, with TRBD1 as a possible D gene (6 bases). What was sequenced was blood. This sequence was found in a man younger than 35 in good health. The CDR3 is CASSVRDISNQPQHF. Written as DNA, the CDR3 is TGTGCCAGCAGTGTCAGGGACATTAGCAATCAGCCCCAGCATTTT.